The 16 T cell receptor beta chains in this list originate from one sample, sequenced in a study of cytomegalovirus exposure and HLA in healthy donors. Both 60 Vbeta primers and 13 Jbeta primers went into the PCR. Sequencing was performed with immunoSEQ multiplex PCR; in TCRdb, only in-frame clones are kept and a portion is missing. The data hold some 70,000 clones, with 76% observed a single time. The sample consisted of PBMCs. These receptors were obtained from a man aged 18 to 30 in good health and CMV-seronegative.

The chain combines TRBV5-1 with TRBJ1-4; possible D gene TRBD1, 5 bases. The V gene lost 0 bases and the J gene lost 6 bases, with 15 bases spanning the gap. The CDR3 extends over 16 amino acids. Germline loops: CDR1 SGHRS, CDR2 YFSETQ. In DNA, the CDR3 is TGCGCCAGCAGCTTGGCCGGCAGGGTAGTTGATGAAAAACTGTTTTTT. Translated, it gives CASSLAGRVVDEKLFF.

The chain combines TRBV7-2 with TRBJ2-1; 8 positions match TRBD1. The length of the CDR3 is 13 residues. Per germline, CDR1 SGHTA and CDR2 FQGNSA. The V gene end was trimmed by 2 bases and the J gene end by 12 bases; junction bases not matched to a gene: 6. CDR3 residues: CASSLQDRAGQFF. DNA for the CDR3: TGTGCCAGCAGCTTACAGGACAGGGCCGGGCAGTTCTTC.

J is TRBJ1-6 and V is TRBV10-2; D may be TRBD1 (6 bases). The CDR3 loop spans 16 amino acids. The ends were cut back, 2 bases at V and 7 bases at J, with 15 bases in the middle. Germline V gene sequence: CDR1 WSHSY, CDR2 SAAADI. The CDR3 DNA reads TGCGCCAGCAGTGAGAGCAGGGGACGAGGAAATTCACCCCTCCACTTT. Residues: CASSESRGRGNSPLHF.

This clone was counted once. The chain is built from TRBV10-3 and TRBJ2-3, with 11 nucleotides matching TRBD2. Germline V gene lookup returns CDR1 ENHRY and CDR2 SYGVKD. The V segment lost 7 bases and the J segment 5 bases; nucleotides outside the gene matches: 5. The CDR3 is 14 residues long. As DNA, the CDR3 is TGTGCCATCAAGACCGGGACTAGCGGAGATACGCAGTATTTT. Its translation is CAIKTGTSGDTQYF.

This clone was seen more than once but under ten times. The chain has TRBV21-1 and TRBJ2-7; TRBD1, as called in the table, went unchecked against the DNA. TRBV21-1 has pseudogene status. CDR3 length equals 17 residues. CDR3: CASSKVRRQGASGEQYF. The CDR3, as DNA: TGTGCCAGCAGCAAAGTCCGGAGACAGGGGGCCTCAGGCGAGCAGTACTTC.

This clone was found once. The chain is built from TRBV6-6 and TRBJ2-7; 13 positions match TRBD2. V was pared by 2 bases and J by 3 bases, with 1 base of the junction left unmatched. CDR3 length: 15 residues. Germline loops: CDR1 MNHNY, CDR2 SVGAGI (reference sequence). CDR3 protein: CASSYRLAGGYEQYV. CDR3 in DNA: TGTGCCAGCAGTTACAGACTAGCGGGGGGCTACGAGCAGTACGTC.

The chain couples TRBV27 to TRBJ2-4, with 8 bases identical to TRBD1. Germline-derived CDR1 and CDR2 are MNHEY and SMNVEV (reference sequence). V was pared by 5 bases and J by 10 bases, with 7 bases of the junction left unmatched. The CDR3 runs to 13 residues. CDR3 residues: CASSGTGLGIQYF. The CDR3 nucleotides are TGTGCCAGCAGTGGGACAGGCCTGGGGATTCAGTACTTC.

The CDR3: CASSLARTGVAGELFF. The CDR3 DNA reads TGTGCCAGCAGCTTGGCAAGGACAGGGGTGGCCGGGGAGCTGTTTTTT. The chain recombines TRBV5-8 with TRBJ2-2, with 9 bases matching TRBD1. Germline V lookup: CDR1 SGHTS, CDR2 YDEGEE. The V segment lost 0 bases and the J segment 6 bases; nucleotides outside the gene matches: 6. The CDR3 spans 16 residues.

This clone has only a few counts. The gene calls are TRBV15 and TRBJ2-7; the D gene is possibly TRBD1 (5 bases). Germline loops: CDR1 LNHNV, CDR2 YYDKDF (reference sequence). With 4 bases removed from V and 0 bases from J, the gap between germline ends came to 10 bases. The CDR3 has 14 amino acids. The CDR3, as DNA: TGTGCCACCAGCAAGAGGCAGGGCTCCTACGAGCAGTACTTC. Amino acid sequence: CATSKRQGSYEQYF.

This clone was counted a single time. The chain carries TRBV7-8 and TRBJ1-5; D is uncertain. The ends were cut back, 1 base at V and 6 bases at J, with 7 bases in the middle. The CDR3 is made up of 13 amino acids. CDR1 is SGHVS, CDR2 FQNEAQ, per germline. The CDR3 DNA sequence: TGTGCCAGCAGCTTAGGGATAGCTCAGCCCCAGCATTTT. This sequence encodes CASSLGIAQPQHF.

This sequence joins TRBV5-1 and TRBJ2-1, with 7 bases aligning to TRBD1. The germline CDR1 and CDR2 sequences are SGHRS and YFSETQ. V lost 3 bases to trimming and J lost 2 bases; unmatched junction nucleotides: 5. The length of the CDR3 is 15 residues. CDR3 region: CASSSGQSAYNEQFF. The DNA for the CDR3 is TGCGCCAGCAGCTCGGGACAGTCAGCCTACAATGAGCAGTTCTTC.

The chain links TRBV27 to TRBJ2-7; 12 positions match TRBD1. CDR3 length: 14 residues. Per the germline V gene, CDR1 is MNHEY and CDR2 is SMNVEV (reference sequence). Unmatched junction bases numbered 8, after V lost 10 bases and J lost 4 bases. CDR3 sequence: CATGPGQGAYEQYF. The CDR3 nucleotides are TGTGCCACCGGACCGGGACAGGGGGCGTACGAGCAGTACTTC.

This sequence joins TRBV27 and TRBJ2-2; TRBD1 matches at 7 bases. The germline CDR1 and CDR2 sequences are MNHEY and SMNVEV (reference sequence). J gave up 0 bases and V 4 bases, and 5 bases lay outside the gene matches. This CDR3 is built from 16 residues. CDR3 protein: CASSWDGTANTGELFF. The CDR3 DNA reads as TGTGCCAGCAGTTGGGACGGGACAGCGAACACCGGGGAGCTGTTTTTT.

The chain links TRBV5-1 to TRBJ1-1, with 7 bases fitting TRBD1. Germline V gene data show CDR1 as SGHRS and CDR2 as YFSETQ. The CDR3 consists of 16 residues. Germline trimming cut 0 bases from V and 1 base from J; bases unmatched to any gene: 6. The CDR3 nucleotides are TGCGCCAGCAGCTTGGCTCCCGGGACAGCGAACACTGAAGCTTTCTTT. The encoded protein is CASSLAPGTANTEAFF.

CDR3 in DNA: TGTGCCAGCAGTGAGCTCAGGGGGATCGAGAGAGCTTTCTTT. It translates to CASSELRGIERAFF. V gene TRBV2 combines with J gene TRBJ1-1, with TRBD1 matching 7 bases. Germline-derived CDR1 and CDR2 are SNHLY and FYNNEI. The trim removed 3 bases at V and 10 bases at J, leaving 11 bases unmatched. The CDR3 runs to 14 residues.

Written as DNA, the CDR3 is TGTGCCAGCAGCTCTTTGATACAGGATTCTAACTATGGCTACACCTTC. Translation gives CASSSLIQDSNYGYTF. This chain connects TRBV5-4 to TRBJ1-2, with D perhaps matching TRBD1 (5 bases). Germline lookup yields CDR1 SGHNT and CDR2 YYREEE (reference sequence). The CDR3 loop spans 16 amino acids. The V gene lost 3 bases and the J gene lost 0 bases, with 15 bases spanning the gap.